The clone carrying this T cell receptor (beta chain) was detected a few times. What it recognizes is unknown. The data were taken from a study of blood T cells in healthy people across ages. Total RNA extraction produced at least 5.5 micrograms (per sample) for the study. For the second PCR, which ran for about 6 to 11 cycles, a sample-barcoded 5' primer and a J-beta primer mix were used. Each CDR3 protein gets one entry after TCRdb re-called the 5' RACE reads with MiXCR. The profile covers about 1.4 million distinct CDR3 sequences, with approximately 60% appearing a single time and roughly 7% taken by the ten largest. Germline CDR1 is MDHEN and CDR2 is SYDVKM. J gave up 3 bases and V 6 bases, and 4 bases lay outside the gene matches. The CDR3 totals 13 residues. Overall study results and limits: Researchers deemed the diversity estimates from one million T cells underestimates. With naive T cell percentage, TCR beta diversity showed a strong correlation.

The clonotype originates from a man aged 18 to 29 in good health. Sequenced material: blood. The rearrangement uses TRBV28 and TRBJ2-5, with 7 positions matching TRBD1. In DNA, the CDR3 is TGTGCCAGCAGAGGGACAGCCGAAGAGACCCAGTACTTC. Encoded protein: CASRGTAEETQYF.